Listed here are 22 T cell receptor beta chains from one sample, sequenced in a study of blood T cells in healthy people across ages. The second PCR ran about 6 to 12 cycles with a sample-barcoded 5' primer and J-beta primers. TCRdb independently ran MiXCR on the 5' RACE reads; one entry per CDR3 protein. The sample includes about a million distinct CDR3 sequences, around 54% of them seen just once. The sequencing sample was made of blood. The receptors derive from a woman aged 55-70 years in good health.

The rearrangement links TRBV4-3 to TRBJ2-7; 7 bases are a match to TRBD2. This CDR3 has 15 amino acids. V trimming: 1 base; J trimming: 5 bases; junction bases outside the gene matches: 8. From germline, CDR1 is LGHNA and CDR2 YSLEER. The CDR3, as DNA: TGCGCCAGCAGCCAAGTTCATAGCGGGCACGACGAGCAGTACTTC. Protein sequence: CASSQVHSGHDEQYF.

In its sample, this clonotype was seen once. V gene TRBV4-1 combines with J gene TRBJ2-7; D unclear. The DNA matches TRBJ2-5 better at its end, which makes the J call doubtful. Germline CDR1 and CDR2: MGHRA and YSYEKL. This CDR3 comprises 14 residues. CDR3 amino acids: CASSQEPMERTQYF. The CDR3 DNA reads TGCGCCAGCAGCCAAGAGCCGATGGAGAGGACCCAGTACTTC.

This chain uses TRBV6-2 or TRBV6-3 with TRBJ2-3; D is uncertain. The CDR3 covers 13 residues. V gave up 5 bases and J gave up 3 bases, with 9 bases separating them. Germline V gene sequence: CDR1 MNHEY, CDR2 SVGEGT. The CDR3 sequence is CASSRIVTDTQYF. The CDR3 region has the DNA TGTGCCAGCAGTCGAATTGTTACAGATACGCAGTATTTT.

V is TRBV6-5 and J is TRBJ2-3; perhaps D is TRBD1 or TRBD2 (5 bases each). V was pared by 3 bases and J by 4 bases, with 17 bases between. Germline CDR1 MNHEY, CDR2 SVGAGI. This CDR3 has 16 amino acids. CDR3 sequence (DNA): TGTGCCAGCAGTTATCAGGCGGGCCGAGGGGCAGATACGCAGTATTTT. This encodes CASSYQAGRGADTQYF.

As concerns this clonotype: The junction departs from germline at one end; a sequencing error may be responsible. The genes are TRBV29-1 and TRBJ2-7; a possible D gene is TRBD2 (5 bases). The CDR3 loop spans 13 amino acids. Per germline, CDR1 SQVTM and CDR2 ANQGSEA. The CDR3 region is CNVEGRGGYEQYF. The DNA for the CDR3 is TGCAACGTTGAAGGTCGGGGTGGGTACGAGCAGTACTTC.

V gene TRBV25-1 combines with J gene TRBJ1-4; possibly TRBD1 for D (6 bases). V was cut by 0 bases and J by 3 bases, with 17 bases left in between. CDR1 and CDR2 (germline): MGHDK, SYGVNS. This CDR3 spans 18 amino acids. The CDR3 here is CASSEYDPARGANEKLFF. The DNA of the CDR3 is TGTGCCAGCAGTGAATATGACCCCGCGAGGGGGGCTAATGAAAAACTGTTTTTT.

V usage is TRBV12-3 or TRBV12-4 and J usage is TRBJ1-4, with 7 bases fitting TRBD1. This CDR3 spans 14 amino acids. The ends lost 3 bases at V and 5 bases at J; junction bases unmatched: 3. In DNA form, the CDR3 reads TGTGCCAGCAGTTTCTCAGGGGGAAATGAAAAACTGTTTTTT. Its protein is CASSFSGGNEKLFF.

This clonotype was detected many times. The chain links TRBV24-1 to TRBJ2-7; D is uncertain. V was shortened by 4 bases and J by 4 bases, with 7 bases between the two germline ends. Germline V gene data show CDR1 as KGHDR and CDR2 as SFDVKD. The CDR3 runs to 12 residues. Here the CDR3 DNA reads TGTGCCACCAGTGACCTAGATTACGAGCAGTACTTC. It encodes CATSDLDYEQYF.

The chain employs TRBV7-3 and TRBJ1-2; D remains unclear. The CDR3 is 13 amino acids. V shed 6 bases and J shed 8 bases, with 16 bases lying between them. From germline, CDR1 is SGHTA and CDR2 FQGTGA. The CDR3 is CASSQSPSGGYTF. CDR3 DNA: TGTGCCAGCAGTCAAAGCCCGTCGGGAGGCTACACCTTC.

V is TRBV4-1 and J is TRBJ2-3, with D maybe TRBD1 (6 bases). V shed 1 base and J shed 0 bases, with 11 bases lying between them. CDR1 is MGHRA, CDR2 YSYEKL, per germline. The CDR3 sequence is 16 residues long. CDR3 DNA: TGCGCCAGCAGCCAAGTGGGACAATCAAGCACAGATACGCAGTATTTT. Its protein is CASSQVGQSSTDTQYF.

This clonotype was observed a few times. V gene TRBV5-1 combines with J gene TRBJ2-4; the D is unclear. V shed 0 bases and J shed 9 bases, with 13 bases lying between them. Germline V CDR1 and CDR2: SGHRS, YFSETQ. The CDR3 length is 14 residues. The CDR3 DNA sequence: TGCGCCAGCAGCTTGGCAGTCGATGATGGCATTCAGTACTTC. Amino acids: CASSLAVDDGIQYF.

This clonotype has just a few counts. The rearrangement uses TRBV20-1 and TRBJ2-5; no clear D. V was cut by 1 base and J by 5 bases, with 14 bases left in between. CDR3 size: 14 residues. Germline-derived CDR1 and CDR2 are DFQATT and SNEGSKA (reference sequence). CDR3 sequence reads: CSARGVLVGETQYF. The CDR3 coding sequence is TGCAGTGCTAGAGGGGTTTTAGTGGGGGAGACCCAGTACTTC.

This clonotype has more than one count but fewer than ten. CDR3 region: CASHWGSPNDEQYF. As DNA, the CDR3 is TGCGCCAGCCATTGGGGGTCCCCGAACGACGAGCAGTACTTC. This chain joins TRBV5-1 and TRBJ2-7; the D call may be TRBD1 or TRBD2 (5 bases each). Trimming cost V 7 bases and J 5 bases, with 19 bases left between them. CDR3 length: 14 amino acids. Germline V gene data show CDR1 as SGHRS and CDR2 as YFSETQ.

V and J are TRBV6-5 and TRBJ2-5, with a tentative D call TRBD1 (5 bases). This CDR3 contains 14 residues. Trimming stripped 2 bases from V and 5 bases from J, with 12 bases between. Germline V gene sequence: CDR1 MNHEY, CDR2 SVGAGI. CDR3 nucleotide sequence: TGTGCCAGCAGTTACATGGCAGGGTCGGAGACCCAGTACTTC. It translates to CASSYMAGSETQYF.

The V call is TRBV7-2, the J call TRBJ2-3; tentative D call: TRBD1 (5 bases). The CDR3 spans 16 residues. V was clipped by 2 bases and J by 5 bases, with 17 bases between them. The germline gives CDR1 SGHTA, CDR2 FQGNSA. DNA for the CDR3: TGTGCCAGCAGCTTACAGGGTCCTAACCAGAGAGATACGCAGTATTTT. Translation gives CASSLQGPNQRDTQYF.

The chain combines TRBV11-2 with TRBJ2-7, with TRBD2 matching over 7 bases. Germline-derived CDR1 and CDR2 are SGHAT and FQNNGV. The CDR3 runs 16 residues. V gave up 2 bases and J gave up 2 bases; unmatched junction bases: 9. CDR3 protein: CASSLRGPSGTYEQYF. The CDR3 DNA reads as TGTGCCAGCAGCTTAAGAGGGCCTAGCGGAACCTACGAGCAGTACTTC.

This clonotype turned up a few times. The CDR3 sequence is CASSFRQGVNTEAFF. The CDR3 bases are TGTGCCAGCAGTTTCCGACAGGGGGTGAACACTGAAGCTTTCTTT. V is TRBV6-1 and J is TRBJ1-1; 9 nucleotides align to TRBD1. The germline gives CDR1 MNHNS, CDR2 SASEGT. The ends lost 5 bases at V and 0 bases at J; junction bases unmatched: 4. The CDR3 has 15 amino acids.

Comments on this clonotype: One junction end does not reproduce the germline sequence, and a read error may be involved. This rearrangement joins TRBV11-2 to TRBJ2-7; no clear D gene. Germline CDR1 is SGHAT and CDR2 is FQNNGV. This CDR3 has 12 residues. The CDR3 is CAGSLSFGEQYF. CDR3 nucleotide sequence: TGTGCCGGCAGCTTAAGTTTCGGCGAGCAGTACTTC.

The V call is TRBV7-9, the J call TRBJ2-1; weak D call: TRBD2 (5 bases). Germline CDR1 is SEHNR and CDR2 is FQNEAQ (reference sequence). The CDR3 contains 14 residues. Trimming cost V 5 bases and J 6 bases, with 14 bases left between them. The CDR3 nucleotides are TGTGCCAGCAGCCTCATGGGGAGCTCCAATGAGCAGTTCTTC. It specifies CASSLMGSSNEQFF.

The gene calls are TRBV30 and TRBJ2-3, with TRBD1 as a possible D gene (6 bases). The CDR3 sequence is 14 residues long. Germline CDR1 reads GTSNPN; CDR2 reads SVGIG (reference sequence). The V end was cut by 2 bases, the J end by 3 bases, with 12 bases between. The CDR3 is CAWSHGGGTDTQYF. The CDR3 DNA reads TGTGCCTGGAGTCATGGGGGCGGGACAGATACGCAGTATTTT.

The chain links TRBV6-2 or TRBV6-3 to TRBJ2-3; D is perhaps TRBD2 (5 bases). V shed 2 bases and J shed 7 bases, with 13 bases lying between them. This CDR3 contains 14 residues. Germline V lookup: CDR1 MNHEY, CDR2 SVGEGT. CDR3 coding DNA: TGTGCCAGCAGTTACGCGATGAGGGTACATACGCAGTATTTT. It yields the protein CASSYAMRVHTQYF.

This chain connects TRBV19 to TRBJ2-7, with D unclear. The CDR3 length is 14 residues. Trimming left V 3 bases short and J 0 bases short, with 9 bases between. Germline V gene data show CDR1 as LNHDA and CDR2 as SQIVND (reference sequence). CDR3 DNA sequence: TGTGCCAGTAGTATTGACTGGAGCTCCTACGAGCAGTACTTC. The encoded protein is CASSIDWSSYEQYF.